This T cell receptor beta chain stems from a study of blood T cell repertoires in COVID-19. Study at large: Samples came from the United States, Italy and Spain, spanning acute and convalescent COVID-19. In each case, the material was cDNA or gDNA derived from T cells, B-cell-depleted T cells, or PBMCs.

Methods used by the authors: For nucleated cells, counts were estimated from reference gene primer amplification. Produced via immunoSEQ multiplex PCR; TCRdb's table is partial and in-frame only. The V and J calls and clone size are taken from that table; D and trimming were inferred from the DNA. The repertoire holds about 170,000 clones, more than 60% seen once, with 2.8% in the top ten. This CDR3 contains 15 residues. Germline-derived CDR1 and CDR2 are KGHSH and LQKENI. V shed 3 bases and J shed 5 bases, with 16 bases lying between them. The sequencing input was peripheral blood. The source is a man in his 70s with acute or convalescent COVID-19. The chain combines TRBV18 with TRBJ2-5; perhaps TRBD1 as D (6 bases). CDR3 bases: TGTGCCAGCTCACCCCAACAGGGAGCAAGGGAGACCCAGTACTTC. It yields the protein CASSPQQGARETQYF.